The clone carrying this TCR beta chain came up many times. Its specificity is not known. The data are from a study of neurological immune-mediated disorders. The CDR3 length is 15 residues. The V and J ends lost 4 bases and 4 bases, in that order; junction bases with no gene match: 9. CDR1 SGHRS and CDR2 YFSETQ come from the germline V gene. Unsorted libraries were generated from 2 million PBMCs. These cells had been stored in RNAlater at -80 C. With 10-nucleotide random UMIs included, cDNA was synthesized by 5'RACE. TCRdb itself ran the 5' RACE reads through MiXCR, one entry per CDR3 protein. Of roughly 50,000 distinct CDR3 sequences in the sample, roughly 26% are singletons; the top ten hold 20% to 25%. Study results and caveats: In HTLV-1-associated myelopathy, TCR clonal expansion was greatest, and in multiple sclerosis it was least, below healthy controls. Sharing of CDR3 amino acid sequences among expanded clones across subjects was absent, suggesting private repertoires in all groups.

This sequence originates from a woman in her 70s in good health. The sequenced material came from PBMCs. The chain is built from TRBV5-1 and TRBJ2-3; TRBD1 agrees at 7 bases. The CDR3 protein is CASSIQTGSADTQYF. As DNA, the CDR3 is TGCGCCAGCAGCATACAGACAGGGAGCGCAGATACGCAGTATTTT.